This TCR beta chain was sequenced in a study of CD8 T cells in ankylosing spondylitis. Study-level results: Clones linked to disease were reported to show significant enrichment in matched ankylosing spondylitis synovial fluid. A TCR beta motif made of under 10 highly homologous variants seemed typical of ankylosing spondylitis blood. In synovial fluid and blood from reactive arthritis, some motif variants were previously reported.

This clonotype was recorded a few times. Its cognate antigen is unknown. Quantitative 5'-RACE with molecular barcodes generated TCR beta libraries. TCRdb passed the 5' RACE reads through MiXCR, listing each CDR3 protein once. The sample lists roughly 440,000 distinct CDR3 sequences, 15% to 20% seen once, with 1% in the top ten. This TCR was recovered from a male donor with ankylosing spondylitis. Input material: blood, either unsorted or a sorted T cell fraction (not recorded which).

The CDR3 region has the DNA TGTGCCAGCGGTAAAGGGGGCGTTAGCAATCAGCCCCAGCATTTT. Its translation: CASGKGGVSNQPQHF. The rearrangement links TRBV6-1 to TRBJ1-5; TRBD1 matches 7 bases. The V gene's germline CDR1 is MNHNS and CDR2 SASEGT. The CDR3 runs to 15 residues. Losses at the gene ends were 8 bases for V and 0 bases for J; bases not matched to a gene: 7.